These 29 T cell receptor beta chains originate from one sample sequenced in a study of blood T cell repertoires in COVID-19 (dated by TCRdb to 2018 to 2020). Receptor libraries were prepared by the immunoSEQ multiplex PCR assay. The table comes from immuneACCESS by way of TCRdb, which keeps in-frame sequences with V and J called. Part of the clones is missing from these tables; in studies checked, under half for an unresolved V gene and the rest for unknown reasons. Here the sample has fewer than 130,000 clones; around 91% occur a single time. About a third of the sample is taken by the ten largest. Material for sequencing was peripheral blood. The receptor set was obtained from an elderly woman with acute or convalescent COVID-19.

The gene calls are TRBV5-4 and TRBJ2-7, with 9 nucleotides matching TRBD1. Trimming removed 4 bases from V and 2 bases from J; junction bases left unmatched: 7. Germline CDR1 and CDR2: SGHNT and YYREEE (reference sequence). The CDR3 spans 15 residues. The CDR3 DNA follows: TGTGCCAGCAGCCCGGGGGGACAGGGAGCCTACGAGCAGTACTTC. It encodes CASSPGGQGAYEQYF. Variable domain in full (rest from reference TRBV5-4 and TRBJ2-7): ETGVTQSPTHLIKTRGQQVTLRCSSQSGHNTVSWYQQALGQGPQFIFQYYREEENGRGNFPPRFSGLQFPNYSSELNVNALELDDSALYLCASSPGGQGAYEQYFGPGTRLTVT.

The gene calls are TRBV7-9 and TRBJ2-7, with D possibly matching TRBD1 (7 bases). Per germline, CDR1 SEHNR and CDR2 FQNEAQ (reference sequence). V was cut by 4 bases and J by 5 bases, with 21 bases left in between. The CDR3 runs 16 residues. The CDR3 region has the DNA TGTGCCAGCAGCTGGTCCAGGAGGGACCAGGGGGACGAGCAGTACTTC. Protein product: CASSWSRRDQGDEQYF.

This clone was found a few times. This chain connects TRBV7-2 to TRBJ1-1, with D hard to call. V lost 5 bases, J lost 7 bases, and 17 bases lay in between. This CDR3 region has 14 residues. Germline values: CDR1 SGHTA, CDR2 FQGNSA. CDR3 residues: CASSPADKEVEAFF. The CDR3, as DNA: TGTGCCAGCAGCCCTGCCGATAAGGAGGTTGAAGCTTTCTTT.

The CDR3 reads CASSVDPGGSYNEQFF. The CDR3 coding sequence is TGTGCCAGCAGCGTAGACCCGGGGGGCTCCTACAATGAGCAGTTCTTC. The rearrangement links TRBV9 to TRBJ2-1; TRBD2 matches 7 bases. This CDR3 has 16 residues. V shed 0 bases and J 0 bases; nucleotides not matched to a gene: 3. CDR1 SGDLS and CDR2 YYNGEE come from the germline V gene.

This rearrangement joins TRBV5-1 to TRBJ1-1; D is unclear. CDR1 SGHRS and CDR2 YFSETQ come from the germline V gene. The CDR3 has 13 amino acids. Trimming took 4 bases from V and 7 from J, leaving 14 bases between them. DNA for the CDR3: TGCGCCAGCAGCCCCGACAACTCGGATGAAGCTTTCTTT. This sequence encodes CASSPDNSDEAFF.

The chain combines TRBV13 with TRBJ2-3, with 11 bases identical to TRBD1. Germline CDR1 is PRHDT and CDR2 is FYEKMQ (reference sequence). After removal of 5 bases from V and 3 bases from J, the junction contained 7 bases not matched to a gene. The CDR3 extends over 16 amino acids. CDR3 nucleotide sequence: TGTGCCAGCAGCCCAGGACAGGGGGCCGGGACAGATACGCAGTATTTT. Protein sequence: CASSPGQGAGTDTQYF.

This clone has only one observation. The V and J genes are TRBV29-1 and TRBJ2-1, with TRBD2 matching 8 bases. The CDR3 is 11 amino acids. The V gene's germline CDR1 is SQVTM and CDR2 ANQGSEA. Losses at the gene ends were 8 bases for V and 10 bases for J; bases not matched to a gene: 7. The CDR3 bases are TGCAGCTCCGGTAGCGGGGCGGAGCAGTTCTTC. It codes for CSSGSGAEQFF.

The rearrangement joins TRBV7-6 to TRBJ2-1; TRBD1 might be the D (6 bases). V dropped 5 bases and J dropped 8 bases, with 22 bases sitting between them. Per germline, CDR1 SGHVS and CDR2 FNYEAQ. The CDR3 spans 16 residues. CDR3 protein: CASSPTGTWGPHEQFF. DNA of the CDR3: TGTGCCAGCAGCCCCACGGGAACTTGGGGGCCCCATGAGCAGTTCTTC.

CDR3 sequence (DNA): TGTGCCAGCAAGGGGGAACCCCTCTCCTACGAGCAGTACTTC. The encoded protein is CASKGEPLSYEQYF. V and J are TRBV7-2 and TRBJ2-7, with D perhaps TRBD1 (6 bases). V lost 7 bases and J lost 0, with 13 bases in between. The CDR3 is made up of 14 amino acids. CDR1 is SGHTA, CDR2 FQGNSA, per germline.

The chain carries TRBV6-5 and TRBJ1-6, with 10 bases that match TRBD1. The germline CDR1 and CDR2 sequences are MNHEY and SVGAGI. This CDR3 region has 15 residues. V dropped 5 bases and J dropped 11; count of bases not matched to a gene: 9. CDR3 protein: CASSPGQGRKPPLHF. CDR3 in DNA: TGTGCCAGCAGTCCGGGACAGGGGCGGAAGCCACCCCTCCACTTT.

The V and J genes are TRBV6-5 and TRBJ2-2; 9 bases map to TRBD1. J gave up 6 bases and V 8 bases, and 4 bases lay outside the gene matches. Germline V gene sequence: CDR1 MNHEY, CDR2 SVGAGI. The CDR3 has 13 amino acids. The CDR3 coding sequence is TGTGCCAGCCGGGACAGGGAGGCCGGGGAGCTGTTTTTT. Protein sequence: CASRDREAGELFF.

This rearrangement joins TRBV11-2 to TRBJ1-2, with a weak D call TRBD1 (5 bases). This CDR3 comprises 14 residues. V lost 5 bases and J lost 3, with 13 bases in between. Germline V gene data show CDR1 as SGHAT and CDR2 as FQNNGV. CDR3 residues: CASSASRGYYGYTF. The CDR3 DNA sequence: TGTGCCAGCAGCGCATCTAGGGGATACTATGGCTACACCTTC.

The J gene is TRBJ1-5, the V gene TRBV18; D is ambiguous. The CDR3 extends over 15 amino acids. Between the trimmed V and J ends, which lost 1 base and 6 bases, there was a span of 13 bases. Germline-derived CDR1 and CDR2 are KGHSH and LQKENI. The CDR3 nucleotides read TGTGCCAGCTCACCACTAGTGGGAAGCGGTCAGCCCCAGCATTTT. Its protein is CASSPLVGSGQPQHF.

In its sample, this clone was seen a few times. This chain joins TRBV14 and TRBJ2-6; D might be TRBD1 (6 bases). V lost 2 bases and J lost 0, with 11 bases in between. The CDR3 runs to 17 residues. Germline CDR1 and CDR2: SGHDN and FVKESK. CDR3 protein: CASSQYHRASGANVLTF. The CDR3 nucleotides read TGTGCCAGCAGCCAATATCACAGGGCCTCTGGGGCCAACGTCCTGACTTTC. The variable domain in full, with the rest retrieved from reference TRBV14 and TRBJ2-6, is EAGVTQFPSHSVIEKGQTVTLRCDPISGHDNLYWYRRVMGKEIKFLLHFVKESKQDESGMPNNRFLAERTGGTYSTLKVQPAELEDSGVYFCASSQYHRASGANVLTFGAGSRLTVL.

This clone was detected only a few times. The chain couples TRBV11-3 to TRBJ2-6, with 9 bases that match TRBD1. Germline CDR1 reads SGHNT; CDR2 reads YENEEA. The length of the CDR3 is 17 residues. The trim removed 5 bases at V and 2 bases at J, leaving 7 bases unmatched. In DNA form, the CDR3 reads TGTGCCAGCAGCGAAGGGACAGGGAACGCTGGGGCCAACGTCCTGACTTTC. It encodes CASSEGTGNAGANVLTF.

This clone was seen once. The CDR3 nucleotides are TGTGCCAGCAGCAAAAAAGGGACAGGGGGCGAAGAGACCCAGTACTTC. Its translation: CASSKKGTGGEETQYF. The chain combines TRBV21-1 with TRBJ2-5; the listed D gene, TRBD1, was not tested against the DNA. TRBV21-1 is deemed a pseudogene. The CDR3 spans 16 residues.

The chain recombines TRBV28 with TRBJ2-5, with 12 bases matching TRBD1. CDR1 and CDR2 from the germline V gene are MDHEN and SYDVKM. CDR3 length: 16 amino acids. Trimming removed 7 bases from V and 4 bases from J; junction bases left unmatched: 10. For the CDR3, the DNA is TGTGCCAGCACCACAGGGGGACAGGGGGCGCGAGAGACCCAGTACTTC. It translates to CASTTGGQGARETQYF.

This clone was detected once. CDR3: CASSFNINYGYTF. The CDR3 DNA reads TGCGCCAGCAGCTTTAACATCAACTATGGCTACACCTTC. The chain uses TRBV5-1 and TRBJ1-2; D unclear. Germline V gives CDR1 SGHRS, CDR2 YFSETQ. The CDR3 sequence is 13 residues long. The V gene lost 2 bases and the J gene lost 2 bases, with 7 bases spanning the gap. Looking up the rest from reference TRBV5-1 and TRBJ1-2 gives the full variable domain: KAGVTQTPRYLIKTRGQQVTLSCSPISGHRSVSWYQQTPGQGLQFLFEYFSETQRNKGNFPGRFSGRQFSNSRSEMNVSTLELGDSALYLCASSFNINYGYTFGSGTRLTVV.

This clone occurred once. The chain couples TRBV20-1 to TRBJ2-1; no firm D call. Trimming shortened V by 5 bases and J by 9 bases, and 11 bases separated the two germline ends. The germline CDR1 and CDR2 sequences are DFQATT and SNEGSKA (reference sequence). The CDR3 runs to 11 residues. The CDR3 is CSAVVVPEQFF. The CDR3 DNA reads as TGCAGTGCTGTAGTAGTTCCTGAGCAGTTCTTC.

This chain connects TRBV19 to TRBJ1-6; 10 positions match TRBD1. The CDR3 sequence is 16 residues long. The V and J ends lost 4 bases and 6 bases, in that order; junction bases with no gene match: 6. In germline, CDR1 is LNHDA, CDR2 SQIVND (reference sequence). The CDR3 DNA is TGTGCCAGTAGTACGACAGGGGGCGATTTTAATTCACCCCTCCACTTT. Translation: CASSTTGGDFNSPLHF.

V and J are TRBV28 and TRBJ1-5; TRBD1 aligns across 10 bases. The V and J ends lost 6 bases and 2 bases, in that order; junction bases with no gene match: 4. Germline CDR1 is MDHEN and CDR2 is SYDVKM. This CDR3 is built from 15 residues. The CDR3 nucleotides are TGTGCCAGCAGACCGGGGACAGGGGGCAATCAGCCCCAGCATTTT. Its protein is CASRPGTGGNQPQHF. The full variable domain, its missing parts supplied by reference TRBV28 and TRBJ1-5, is DVKVTQSSRYLVKRTGEKVFLECVQDMDHENMFWYRQDPGLGLRLIYFSYDVKMKEKGDIPEGYSVSREKKERFSLILESASTNQTSMYLCASRPGTGGNQPQHFGDGTRLSIL.

The genes are TRBV6-5 and TRBJ2-1; a possible D gene is TRBD2 (6 bases). This CDR3 region has 12 residues. Trimming cost V 8 bases and J 6 bases, with 11 bases left between them. CDR1 and CDR2 (germline): MNHEY, SVGAGI. The CDR3 DNA sequence: TGTGCCAGCCTCGGGAGCTCCAATGAGCAGTTCTTC. It yields the protein CASLGSSNEQFF.

The J gene is TRBJ1-2, the V gene TRBV24-1, with TRBD1 identical over 11 bases. The germline V gene encodes CDR1 KGHDR and CDR2 SFDVKD. V shed 6 bases, J shed 4 bases, and the junction held 6 bases outside the gene matches. The CDR3 runs to 15 residues. CDR3 sequence reads: CATSKGQGEPYGYTF. The CDR3 bases are TGTGCCACCAGTAAGGGACAGGGGGAGCCCTATGGCTACACCTTC.

This chain links TRBV2 with TRBJ1-2; D perhaps matches TRBD1 (6 bases). The CDR3 extends over 15 amino acids. V shed 6 bases and J shed 7 bases, with 21 bases lying between them. Germline CDR1 reads SNHLY; CDR2 reads FYNNEI. The CDR3 bases are TGTGCCAGCAGCCCGGGACACACATCCCTCGGTGGCTACACCTTC. Its translation: CASSPGHTSLGGYTF.

V is TRBV9 and J is TRBJ1-4, with 9 bases matching TRBD1. V lost 3 bases, J lost 6 bases, and 9 bases stayed unmatched. This CDR3 has 16 amino acids. Germline V lookup: CDR1 SGDLS, CDR2 YYNGEE. The CDR3, as DNA: TGTGCCAGCAGCGGGCCGGCGGGACAGGGAGATGAAAAACTGTTTTTT. Its protein product is CASSGPAGQGDEKLFF.

The chain links TRBV19 to TRBJ1-2; 7 nucleotides match TRBD1. This CDR3 spans 17 amino acids. Germline V CDR1 and CDR2: LNHDA, SQIVND (reference sequence). J was trimmed by 5 bases and V by 3 bases; bases with no gene match: 15. The CDR3 coding sequence is TGTGCCAGTAGTATTAGGAGGAGAGAGGGGGCCTGGTATGGCTACACCTTC. Its translation is CASSIRRREGAWYGYTF.

The rearrangement joins TRBV6-5 to TRBJ1-6; 7 nucleotides align to TRBD1. Looked up from germline, CDR1 is MNHEY and CDR2 is SVGAGI. The CDR3 spans 15 residues. Unmatched junction bases numbered 10, after V lost 6 bases and J lost 8 bases. The CDR3 loop reads CASRPTGQWHSPLHF. CDR3 sequence (DNA): TGTGCCAGCAGACCTACGGGACAGTGGCATTCACCCCTCCACTTT.

The rearrangement joins TRBV5-1 to TRBJ1-6; 7 nucleotides align to TRBD1. The germline gives CDR1 SGHRS, CDR2 YFSETQ. V trimming: 5 bases; J trimming: 14 bases; junction bases outside the gene matches: 16. The CDR3 is made up of 15 amino acids. The CDR3 is CASRPTGQRIGALHF. The CDR3 DNA follows: TGCGCCAGCAGACCAACGGGACAGAGGATTGGGGCCCTCCACTTT.

The rearrangement uses TRBV5-1 and TRBJ2-2; 8 nucleotides match TRBD1. Trimming took 4 bases from V and 6 from J; bases not matched to a gene: 17. Germline values: CDR1 SGHRS, CDR2 YFSETQ. This CDR3 spans 18 amino acids. This CDR3 is CASSQFSLAGGLPGELFF. In DNA form, the CDR3 reads TGCGCCAGCAGCCAGTTCTCCCTGGCAGGGGGCCTACCCGGGGAGCTGTTTTTT.